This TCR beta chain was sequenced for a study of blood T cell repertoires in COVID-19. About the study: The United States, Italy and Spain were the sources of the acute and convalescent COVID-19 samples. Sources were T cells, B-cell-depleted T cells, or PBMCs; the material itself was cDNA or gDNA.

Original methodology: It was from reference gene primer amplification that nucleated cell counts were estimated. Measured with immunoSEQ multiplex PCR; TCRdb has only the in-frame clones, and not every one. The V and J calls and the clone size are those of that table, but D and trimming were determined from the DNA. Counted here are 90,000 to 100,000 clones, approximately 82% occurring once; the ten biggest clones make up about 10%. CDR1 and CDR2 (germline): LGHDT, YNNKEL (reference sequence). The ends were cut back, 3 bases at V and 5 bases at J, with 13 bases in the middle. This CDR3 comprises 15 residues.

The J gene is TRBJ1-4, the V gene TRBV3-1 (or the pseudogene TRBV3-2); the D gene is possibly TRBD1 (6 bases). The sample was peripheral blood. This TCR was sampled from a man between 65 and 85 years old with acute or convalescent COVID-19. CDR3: CASSQRQGFNEKLFF. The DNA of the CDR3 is TGTGCCAGCAGCCAGCGGCAGGGGTTCAATGAAAAACTGTTTTTT.